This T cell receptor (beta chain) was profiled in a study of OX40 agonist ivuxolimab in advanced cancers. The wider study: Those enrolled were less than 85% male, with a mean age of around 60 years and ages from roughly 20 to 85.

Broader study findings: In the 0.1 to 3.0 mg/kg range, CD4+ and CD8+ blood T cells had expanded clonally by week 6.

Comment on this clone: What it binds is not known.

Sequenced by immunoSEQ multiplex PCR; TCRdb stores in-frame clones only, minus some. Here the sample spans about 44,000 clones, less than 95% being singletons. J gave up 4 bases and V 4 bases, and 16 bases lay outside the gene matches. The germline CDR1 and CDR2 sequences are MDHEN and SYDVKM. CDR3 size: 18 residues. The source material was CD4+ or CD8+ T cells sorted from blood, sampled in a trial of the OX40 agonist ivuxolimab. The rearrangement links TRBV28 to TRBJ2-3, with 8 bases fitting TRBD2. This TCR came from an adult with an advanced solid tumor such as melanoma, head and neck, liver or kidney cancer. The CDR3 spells CASSSSVVAGPYADTQYF. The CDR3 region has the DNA TGTGCCAGCAGTTCCTCCGTGGTAGCGGGACCTTACGCAGATACGCAGTATTTT.